What follows are 16 T cell receptor beta chains derived from one specimen sequenced in a study of blood T cells in healthy people across ages. It was with a sample-barcoded 5' primer and a J-beta primer mix that a second PCR of roughly 6 to 12 cycles was run. TCRdb re-called the 5' RACE reads with MiXCR, one entry per CDR3 protein. Among some 1.5 million distinct CDR3 sequences, about 28% were seen once, and the ten largest hold about 7.7%. Sequencing used blood. These receptors were collected from a woman in her twenties or thirties in good health.

The chain uses TRBV7-2 and TRBJ2-5, with D possibly TRBD2 on 6 matching bases. The closer fit of TRBJ2-7 to the DNA end suggests the J call may be wrong. This CDR3 is 14 amino acids long. From germline, CDR1 is SGHTA and CDR2 FQGNSA. The CDR3: CASSLEPGVVEQYF. The CDR3 DNA follows: TGTGCCAGCAGCTTAGAACCGGGAGTTGTCGAGCAGTACTTC.

This clonotype was counted a single time. The junction differs from germline at one of its ends, possibly a read error. This chain links TRBV30 with TRBJ2-5, with 8 bases lining up with TRBD2. This CDR3 is built from 12 residues. Germline V gene data show CDR1 as GTSNPN and CDR2 as SVGIG (reference sequence). CDR3 residues: CAWIREGETQYF. The CDR3 nucleotides are TGTGCCTGGATTCGGGAGGGGGAGACCCAGTACTTT.

This clonotype showed up just a few times. This chain connects TRBV2 to TRBJ1-4, with a weak D call TRBD1 (5 bases). Trimming shortened V by 8 bases and J by 5 bases, and 12 bases separated the two germline ends. CDR1 is SNHLY, CDR2 FYNNEI, per germline. The CDR3 extends over 13 amino acids. The CDR3, as DNA: TGTGCCAGCGGGCGACAGCAAAATGAAAAACTGTTTTTT. Encoded protein: CASGRQQNEKLFF.

Worth noting for this clonotype: This may be a read error, as it is one base from a much larger clone. V is TRBV6-1 and J is TRBJ2-1, with 12 positions matching TRBD2. The DNA end is more similar to TRBJ2-7, so the J call may be wrong. Germline V gene sequence: CDR1 MNHNS, CDR2 SASEGT. There are 17 residues in the CDR3. CDR3 in amino acids: CASSLRTSGNTYNEQYF. The CDR3 nucleotides read TGTGCCAGCAGCCTTAGGACTAGCGGGAATACCTACAATGAGCAGTACTTC.

The sample holds a few counts of this clonotype. The chain joins TRBV28 to TRBJ1-2; D is uncertain. In germline, CDR1 is MDHEN, CDR2 SYDVKM. The CDR3 has 13 residues. V was trimmed by 3 bases and J by 4 bases, leaving 9 bases between them. CDR3 nucleotide sequence: TGTGCCAGCAGTTTCCCCGGGCCCTATGGCTACACCTTC. Translated, it gives CASSFPGPYGYTF.

J is TRBJ1-2 and V is TRBV12-3 or TRBV12-4, with D unclear. The V end lost 4 bases, the J end lost 7 bases, and 16 bases lay between the germline ends. This CDR3 contains 14 residues. CDR3 sequence (DNA): TGTGCCAGCAGTTCCCCCGGGGTAGCAATTGGCTACACCTTC. It is translated as CASSSPGVAIGYTF.

As to this clonotype: A read error is possible here, since a much larger clone lies one base away. This chain connects TRBV5-5 to TRBJ2-6; 7 bases fit TRBD2. The CDR3 spans 17 residues. Per the germline V gene, CDR1 is SGHKS and CDR2 is YYEKEE (reference sequence). The CDR3 nucleotides read TGTGCCAACAGCCCACTAGCGCTAACCTCTGGGGCCAACGTCCTGACTTTC. Translating gives CANSPLALTSGANVLTF.

Worth noting for this clonotype: One base away lies a much larger clone, so this may be a sequencing read error. The genes are TRBV5-1 and TRBJ2-4; the D gene is possibly TRBD2 (6 bases). Judging by the DNA end, TRBJ2-7 fits better; the J call may be wrong. Germline CDR1 is SGHRS and CDR2 is YFSETQ. CDR3 length equals 14 residues. CDR3 amino acids: CASSWVGEVNEQYF. For the CDR3, the DNA is TGCGCCAGCAGCTGGGTTGGGGAGGTAAACGAGCAGTACTTC.

CDR3 in amino acids: CSVVNQVKFF. The CDR3 DNA is TGCAGCGTTGTTAATCAGGTGAAGTTCTTC. V gene TRBV29-1 combines with J gene TRBJ2-1; D call uncertain. The CDR3 consists of 10 residues. Germline V gene data show CDR1 as SQVTM and CDR2 as ANQGSEA. V was cut by 4 bases and J by 14 bases, with 12 bases left in between.

This clonotype came up a few times. The V gene is TRBV12-5, the J gene TRBJ2-1, with TRBD2 identical over 11 bases. Germline V lookup: CDR1 LGHNT, CDR2 FRNRAP. This CDR3 comprises 14 residues. V was pared by 6 bases and J by 9 bases, with 7 bases of the junction left unmatched. For the CDR3, the DNA is TGTGCTAGTGGCACCACTAGCGGGAGATCTGAGCAGTTCTTC. This encodes CASGTTSGRSEQFF.

This clonotype showed up just a few times. This chain links TRBV29-1 with TRBJ2-2; no reliable D call. Germline values: CDR1 SQVTM, CDR2 ANQGSEA. V was shortened by 4 bases and J by 2 bases, with 17 bases between the two germline ends. The CDR3 is made up of 16 amino acids. CDR3 coding DNA: TGCAGCGTTGGGAAAGTGCGTTTTAGAAACACCGGGGAGCTGTTTTTT. This encodes CSVGKVRFRNTGELFF.

The genes are TRBV5-6 and TRBJ1-4; D unresolved. Per germline, CDR1 SGHDT and CDR2 YYEEEE. The V gene lost 5 bases and the J gene lost 3 bases, with 8 bases spanning the gap. This CDR3 region has 13 residues. DNA for the CDR3: TGTGCCAGCAGGTACTGGGCTAATGAAAAACTGTTTTTT. It specifies CASRYWANEKLFF.

This clonotype was counted a few times. V is TRBV7-9 and J is TRBJ2-1; 9 nucleotides match TRBD2. V gave up 5 bases and J gave up 8 bases; unmatched junction bases: 13. The CDR3 spans 16 residues. Per the germline V gene, CDR1 is SEHNR and CDR2 is FQNEAQ (reference sequence). CDR3 sequence: CASSPLRGGSLHEQFF. CDR3 nucleotide sequence: TGTGCCAGCAGCCCTTTGCGGGGGGGCAGTCTCCATGAGCAGTTCTTC.

The J gene is TRBJ2-1, the V gene TRBV29-1, with 9 bases aligning to TRBD2. After removal of 1 base from V and 4 bases from J, the junction contained 5 bases not matched to a gene. Germline CDR1 and CDR2: SQVTM and ANQGSEA. The CDR3 spans 15 residues. CDR3 sequence: CSVEAREGYYNEQFF. The CDR3 coding sequence is TGCAGCGTTGAAGCGCGGGAGGGCTATTACAATGAGCAGTTCTTC.

The gene calls are TRBV10-1 and TRBJ2-3; 10 bases map to TRBD2. V gave up 2 bases and J gave up 7 bases; unmatched junction bases: 3. This CDR3 comprises 14 residues. Germline V gene lookup returns CDR1 WNHNN and CDR2 SYGVQD (reference sequence). CDR3 bases: TGCGCCAGCAGTGAGGGGACTAGCGTTTATACGCAGTATTTT. It codes for CASSEGTSVYTQYF.

The CDR3 is CASSFEGRGYTF. The CDR3 DNA sequence: TGCGCCAGCAGCTTCGAGGGTAGAGGCTACACCTTC. The chain uses TRBV5-1 and TRBJ1-2; D is undetermined. Trimming removed 2 bases from V and 8 bases from J, with 10 bases in between. This CDR3 has 12 residues. Germline CDR1 and CDR2: SGHRS and YFSETQ.